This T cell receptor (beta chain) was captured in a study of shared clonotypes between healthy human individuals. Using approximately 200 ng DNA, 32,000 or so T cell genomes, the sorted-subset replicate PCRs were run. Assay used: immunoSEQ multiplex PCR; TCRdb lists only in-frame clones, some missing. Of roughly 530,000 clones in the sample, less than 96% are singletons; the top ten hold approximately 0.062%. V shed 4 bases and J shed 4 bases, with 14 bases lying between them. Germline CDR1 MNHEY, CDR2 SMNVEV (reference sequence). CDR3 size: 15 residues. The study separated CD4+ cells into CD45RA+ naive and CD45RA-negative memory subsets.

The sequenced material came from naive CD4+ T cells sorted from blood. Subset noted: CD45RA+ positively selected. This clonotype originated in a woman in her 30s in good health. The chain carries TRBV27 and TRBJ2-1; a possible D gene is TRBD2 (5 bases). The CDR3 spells CASSSPSRGYNEQFF. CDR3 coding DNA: TGTGCCAGCAGTTCCCCTAGCCGCGGGTACAATGAGCAGTTCTTC.